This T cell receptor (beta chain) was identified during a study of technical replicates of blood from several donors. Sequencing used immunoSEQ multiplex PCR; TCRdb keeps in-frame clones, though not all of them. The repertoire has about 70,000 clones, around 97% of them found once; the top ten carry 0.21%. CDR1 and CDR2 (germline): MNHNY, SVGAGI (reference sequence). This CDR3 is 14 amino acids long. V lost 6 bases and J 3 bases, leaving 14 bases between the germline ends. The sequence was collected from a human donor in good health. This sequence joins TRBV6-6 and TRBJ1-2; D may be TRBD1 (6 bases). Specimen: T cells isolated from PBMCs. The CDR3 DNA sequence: TGTGCCAGCAGCCTTGGACAGACCGACTATGGCTACACCTTC. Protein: CASSLGQTDYGYTF.